What follows are 21 T cell receptor beta chains derived from one specimen sequenced in a study of shared clonotypes between healthy human individuals. Naive-designated CD8 cells lacked CD45RO, were positively enriched for CCR7, and omitted terminally differentiated effector memory CD45RA+ cells. Some clones are missing from TCRdb's copy, which holds only in-frame ones; the method was immunoSEQ multiplex PCR. Among about 2,100,000 clones, approximately 94% were seen once, and the ten largest hold more than 1.5%. The sample comprised naive CD8+ T cells from PBMCs. Receptors were obtained from a young man in good health. Some clones in this sample may be carry-over from other donors' samples.

This sequence joins TRBV7-9 and TRBJ1-1, with unresolved D. The CDR3 is 15 amino acids. In germline, CDR1 is SEHNR, CDR2 FQNEAQ (reference sequence). V lost 5 bases to trimming and J lost 1 base, with 14 bases between them. The CDR3 nucleotides read TGTGCCAGCAGCCTCGACCCCCGTCGGAACACTGAAGCTTTCTTT. This translates into CASSLDPRRNTEAFF.

This chain connects TRBV19 to TRBJ2-7, with D unresolved. V was clipped by 5 bases and J by 7 bases, with 15 bases between them. Per germline, CDR1 LNHDA and CDR2 SQIVND (reference sequence). This CDR3 has 13 residues. For the CDR3, the DNA is TGTGCCAGTAGTCACGACCAAAGGGCTGAGCAGTACTTC. This encodes CASSHDQRAEQYF.

The CDR3, as DNA: TGTGCCAGCACCATGCGGGGGCTAAGTGGTCAGCCCCAGCATTTT. Translating gives CASTMRGLSGQPQHF. This sequence joins TRBV28 and TRBJ1-5; a weak D match, TRBD1 (6 bases). This CDR3 is built from 15 residues. From germline, CDR1 is MDHEN and CDR2 SYDVKM. V was cut by 7 bases and J by 6 bases, with 19 bases left in between.

Turning to this clone: Other DNA sequences of this sample code for an identical CDR3. The chain has TRBV9 and TRBJ2-7, with D unclear. Trimming took 2 bases from V and 0 from J, leaving 6 bases between them. Germline CDR1 is SGDLS and CDR2 is YYNGEE. The CDR3 runs 13 residues. The chain's CDR3 is CASSVGNSYEQYF. The CDR3 region has the DNA TGTGCCAGCAGCGTTGGAAACTCCTACGAGCAGTACTTC.

This clone occurred once. This sample also contains other DNA sequences that code for the same CDR3. The CDR3 bases are TGTGCCAGCAGCTTGGGTTACGGGGAGCTGTTTTTT. The encoded protein is CASSLGYGELFF. V gene TRBV5-4 combines with J gene TRBJ2-2; D gene unclear. V was pared by 0 bases and J by 7 bases, with 4 bases between. Germline V lookup: CDR1 SGHNT, CDR2 YYREEE (reference sequence). The CDR3 length is 12 residues.

V is TRBV18 and J is TRBJ2-1, with D possibly matching TRBD1 (6 bases). This CDR3 contains 17 residues. Germline CDR1 is KGHSH and CDR2 is LQKENI. Trimming removed 6 bases at V and 0 bases at J, with 18 bases between. The CDR3 sequence: CASSGAGIKSSYNEQFF. CDR3 nucleotide sequence: TGTGCCAGCTCGGGGGCCGGTATTAAGAGCTCCTACAATGAGCAGTTCTTC.

CDR3 region: CASSIWAGVITGELFF. As DNA, the CDR3 is TGTGCCAGTAGTATATGGGCGGGAGTTATCACCGGGGAGCTGTTTTTT. The genes are TRBV19 and TRBJ2-2, with TRBD2 identical over 7 bases. After removal of 2 bases from V and 4 bases from J, the junction contained 7 bases not matched to a gene. This CDR3 has 16 amino acids. CDR1 is LNHDA, CDR2 SQIVND, per germline (reference sequence). Together with reference TRBV19 and TRBJ2-2, the CDR3 gives the full variable domain: DGGITQSPKYLFRKEGQNVTLSCEQNLNHDAMYWYRQDPGQGLRLIYYSQIVNDFQKGDIAEGYSVSREKKESFPLTVTSAQKNPTAFYLCASSIWAGVITGELFFGEGSRLTVL.

This clone was counted once. The chain employs TRBV7-9 and TRBJ2-5, with 9 bases identical to TRBD2. Germline V gene data show CDR1 as SEHNR and CDR2 as FQNEAQ (reference sequence). After removal of 5 bases from V and 0 bases from J, the junction contained 7 bases not matched to a gene. The CDR3 spans 16 residues. CDR3 residues: CASSPRLAEDQETQYF. The CDR3 DNA follows: TGTGCCAGCAGCCCACGACTAGCGGAGGACCAAGAGACCCAGTACTTC.

The CDR3 sequence is CASSLVAEGAFF. CDR3 bases: TGTGCCAGCAGCTTAGTGGCAGAGGGAGCTTTCTTT. V usage is TRBV7-9 and J usage is TRBJ1-1; D ambiguous. Germline CDR1 SEHNR, CDR2 FQNEAQ (reference sequence). The CDR3 contains 12 residues. Trimming pared 1 base from V and 10 bases from J, leaving 10 bases between.

This clone showed up just once. V gene TRBV7-8 combines with J gene TRBJ1-1; 8 bases match TRBD1. This CDR3 is 16 amino acids long. In germline, CDR1 is SGHVS, CDR2 FQNEAQ. Trimming cost V 1 base and J 1 base; bases outside gene matches: 5. The CDR3 sequence: CASSLDVGQANTEAFF. CDR3 DNA sequence: TGTGCCAGCAGCTTAGATGTGGGACAGGCGAACACTGAAGCTTTCTTT. The variable domain in full, completed from reference TRBV7-8 and TRBJ1-1, reads GAGVSQSPRYKVAKRGQDVALRCDPISGHVSLFWYQQALGQGPEFLTYFQNEAQLDKSGLPSDRFFAERPEGSVSTLKIQRTQQEDSAVYLCASSLDVGQANTEAFFGQGTRLTVV.

In the case of this clone: The same CDR3 arises from other DNA sequences in this sample as well. This chain uses TRBV4-2 with TRBJ2-7; D could derive from TRBD1 or TRBD2 (5 bases each). This CDR3 region has 13 residues. Between the trimmed V and J ends, which lost 1 base and 4 bases, there was a span of 8 bases. CDR1 and CDR2 from the germline V gene are LGHNA and YNFKEQ. Here the CDR3 DNA reads TGTGCCAGCAGCCAAGGGGGACGATACGAGCAGTACTTC. It is translated as CASSQGGRYEQYF.

The chain uses TRBV7-8 and TRBJ2-7, with 11 bases fitting TRBD2. Germline lookup yields CDR1 SGHVS and CDR2 FQNEAQ. The CDR3 has 17 residues. Unmatched junction bases numbered 16, after V lost 6 bases and J lost 6 bases. CDR3 protein: CASRPITSSGRASEQYF. CDR3 DNA sequence: TGTGCCAGCAGACCTATCACGAGTAGCGGGAGGGCCAGCGAGCAGTACTTC.

The chain links TRBV7-3 to TRBJ2-7, with TRBD1 matching 7 bases. Germline trimming cut 4 bases from V and 6 bases from J; bases unmatched to any gene: 3. CDR3 size: 12 residues. Germline loops: CDR1 SGHTA, CDR2 FQGTGA. This chain's CDR3 is CASSSAGGEQYF. Here the CDR3 DNA reads TGTGCCAGCAGCTCCGCAGGGGGCGAGCAGTACTTC.

The chain combines TRBV14 with TRBJ2-3; D tentatively fits TRBD1 or TRBD2 (5 bases each). V was trimmed by 3 bases and J by 6 bases, leaving 13 bases between them. This CDR3 comprises 14 residues. CDR1 SGHDN and CDR2 FVKESK come from the germline V gene. The CDR3 DNA reads TGTGCCAGCAGCCACCAGGGACCAGGGGATACGCAGTATTTT. It translates to CASSHQGPGDTQYF.

The V and J genes are TRBV6-1 and TRBJ1-1; D gene uncertain. The V gene's germline CDR1 is MNHNS and CDR2 SASEGT. Trimming took off 8 bases at V and 2 bases at J, with 12 bases between the two ends. The CDR3 is 13 amino acids. CDR3 in DNA: TGTGCCAGCCTAGCGCTCCCTAACACTGAAGCTTTCTTT. Amino acids: CASLALPNTEAFF.

The chain carries TRBV11-2 and TRBJ1-5, with D unresolved. Germline-derived CDR1 and CDR2 are SGHAT and FQNNGV. Trimming removed 8 bases at V and 1 base at J, with 21 bases between. This CDR3 is 17 amino acids long. For the CDR3, the DNA is TGTGCCAGCCCTCCGGACTGGGAAAGACGGAGCAATCAGCCCCAGCATTTT. Its translation: CASPPDWERRSNQPQHF.

V gene TRBV5-6 combines with J gene TRBJ1-2; D is unresolved. This CDR3 comprises 12 residues. Germline V gene data show CDR1 as SGHDT and CDR2 as YYEEEE. V lost 4 bases, J lost 8 bases, and 12 bases lay in between. The CDR3 coding sequence is TGTGCCAGCAGCCCAGGATGGGGAGGCTACACCTTC. Translation: CASSPGWGGYTF.

This rearrangement joins TRBV6-1 to TRBJ1-1; D remains ambiguous. V lost 1 base to trimming and J lost 0 bases, with 9 bases between them. Germline CDR1 and CDR2: MNHNS and SASEGT. The CDR3 covers 15 residues. CDR3 amino acids: CASSEVVGLNTEAFF. The CDR3 nucleotides are TGTGCCAGCAGTGAAGTAGTAGGCCTGAACACTGAAGCTTTCTTT.

The rearrangement links TRBV29-1 to TRBJ2-1; the D gene is possibly TRBD1 (6 bases). CDR3 size: 14 residues. Trimming removed 6 bases at V and 5 bases at J, with 17 bases between. Germline loops: CDR1 SQVTM, CDR2 ANQGSEA. CDR3 in DNA: TGCAGCGTCTCTGACAGGTTGAGGGACAATGAGCAGTTCTTC. Translated: CSVSDRLRDNEQFF.

The chain recombines TRBV19 with TRBJ1-3; TRBD1 agrees at 8 bases. This CDR3 comprises 17 residues. Germline V gene data show CDR1 as LNHDA and CDR2 as SQIVND (reference sequence). V trimming: 7 bases; J trimming: 0 bases; junction bases outside the gene matches: 11. The CDR3 region has the DNA TGTGCCAGTACCCCGACAGGGGCCTTATTCTCTGGAAACACCATATATTTT. It yields the protein CASTPTGALFSGNTIYF.

The rearrangement uses TRBV27 and TRBJ2-1; 7 nucleotides agree with TRBD1. After removal of 4 bases from V and 12 bases from J, the junction contained 18 bases not matched to a gene. CDR3 length: 16 amino acids. The germline CDR1 and CDR2 sequences are MNHEY and SMNVEV (reference sequence). The CDR3 nucleotides read TGTGCCAGCAGTTCCCGACAGGGTAGGGGCTTGGGGGTGCAGTTCTTC. It translates to CASSSRQGRGLGVQFF.